This T cell receptor beta chain emerged from a study of blood T cells in healthy people across ages. About this clonotype: Antigen: not known.

Regarding the study as a whole: Roughly linear age-related decline in beta diversity appeared, significant by age approximately 41.

CDR3 length: 15 amino acids. Trimming removed 7 bases at V and 5 bases at J, with 20 bases between. Germline V gene sequence: CDR1 MDHEN, CDR2 SYDVKM. Those donating, healthy Caucasian individuals from Russia, were aged roughly 6 to 90. Together with a sample-barcoded 5' primer, a J-beta primer mix was included in a second PCR lasting 7 to 11 cycles. Every cDNA was tagged by a template-switch adaptor with 12 random nucleotides. TCRdb called the 5' RACE reads again in MiXCR, with one record for every CDR3 protein. The sample has roughly 1,800,000 distinct CDR3 sequences; around half are singletons. The TCR sequence derives from a woman aged 40 to 50 in good health. Sequencing was done on a sample of blood. V is TRBV28 and J is TRBJ1-2; perhaps TRBD1 as D (5 bases). The CDR3 here is CASTAGPTEGYGYTF. The DNA for the CDR3 is TGTGCCAGCACCGCGGGACCTACTGAAGGTTATGGCTACACCTTC.